Listed below are T cell receptor beta chains from one sample, sequenced in a study of breast tumors, draining lymph nodes, adjacent tissues. MiXCR was run by TCRdb on the multiplex PCR reads, yielding one entry per CDR3 protein. The sample includes over 70,000 distinct CDR3 sequences, approximately 30% of them seen just once. The specimen was axillary lymph node tissue. These TCRs come from a female donor with breast cancer. Some clones in this sample may be carry-over from other donors' samples. Each CDR3 is given with its conserved first and last residue. The D gene is left open where the match is weak. Size tells how often a clone was seen (once, few, many) or the class of an expanded clone, and some rows leave it out.

D,V,J,size,DNA,CDR3
.,TRBV20-1,TRBJ2-3,.,TGCAGTGCTTCGACAGAGTCGCAGTATTTT,CSASTESQYF
.,TRBV18,TRBJ2-7,many,TGTGCCAGCAGCCCCCAGGGCAACGAGCAGTACTTC,CASSPQGNEQYF
TRBD2,TRBV6-1,TRBJ2-1,many,TGTGCCAGCAGTGAAGCTGCCCCAGCGGGAGGGTATGAGCAGTTCTTC,CASSEAAPAGGYEQFF
.,TRBV7-9,TRBJ2-7,.,TGTGCCAGCCGGGACTCGACAGGGACAGCCTACGAGCAGTACTTC,CASRDSTGTAYEQYF
.,TRBV7-3,TRBJ2-3,many,TGTGCCAGCAGCAACAGTGGGGGAGCCGATACGCAGTATTTT,CASSNSGGADTQYF
.,TRBV10-3,TRBJ1-1,.,TGTGCCATCAGTGATGGCGGGAGGGAAGCTTTCTTT,CAISDGGREAFF
.,TRBV4-1,TRBJ1-1,.,TGCGCCAGCAGCCAAAGGCTTTTGGCAGTAGGGCCCACTGAAGCTTTCTTT,CASSQRLLAVGPTEAFF
.,TRBV20-1,TRBJ2-5,.,TGCAGTGCTAGAGCAGAGACCCAGTACTTC,CSARAETQYF
.,TRBV11-2,TRBJ1-1,few,TGTGCCAGCAGCTTCCCCCAGGCTGAAGCTTTCTTT,CASSFPQAEAFF
.,TRBV7-2,TRBJ2-3,many,TGTGCCAGCAGCACTCTAACCCCTCCAGATACGCAGTATTTT,CASSTLTPPDTQYF
TRBD1,TRBV9,TRBJ1-4,many,TGTGCCAGCAGCCCGAAGACCCTGACAGGGGTTGGCGAAAAACTGTTTTTT,CASSPKTLTGVGEKLFF
.,TRBV20-1,TRBJ1-1,few,TGTAGTGCTTACGACACTGAAGCTTTCTTT,CSAYDTEAFF
.,TRBV7-3,TRBJ2-3,once,TGTGCCACCAGTGCTCGTCTATCAGATACGCAGTATTTT,CATSARLSDTQYF
TRBD2,TRBV5-1,TRBJ2-3,many,TGCGCCAGCAGCTTCACTAGCGGGAGGAGAACAGATACGCAGTATTTT,CASSFTSGRRTDTQYF
TRBD1,TRBV19,TRBJ2-7,many,TGTGCCAGTAGGGTTGGGACAGGGCCGTACGAGCAGTACTTC,CASRVGTGPYEQYF
TRBD1,TRBV10-1,TRBJ2-3,many,TGCGCCAGCAGTGAGTCAGGACAGGGCGGCACAGATACGCAGTATTTT,CASSESGQGGTDTQYF
TRBD2,TRBV2,TRBJ2-2,many,TGTGCCAGCAGTGCAAGTCTAGCGGGAGGGCTCGGGAACACCGGGGAGCTGTTTTTT,CASSASLAGGLGNTGELFF